This T cell receptor (beta chain) was retrieved from a study of OX40 agonist ivuxolimab in advanced cancers. Turning to the study itself: Patients undergoing dose escalation presented with hepatocellular carcinoma, melanoma, renal cell or head and neck cancer. Of the participants, under 50% had some prior anti-PD-1, anti-PD-L1 or anti-CTLA-4 therapy, which was allowed.

The V and J ends lost 2 bases and 2 bases, in that order; junction bases with no gene match: 4. This CDR3 is 15 amino acids long. The germline gives CDR1 WNHNN, CDR2 SYGVQD (reference sequence). Profiled with immunoSEQ multiplex PCR; TCRdb holds only in-frame clones, not every one. The sample has under 100,000 clones; roughly 85% are singletons. This clone was observed a handful of times. In the same sample, other DNA sequences code for this CDR3. The sample here was CD4+ or CD8+ T cells sorted from blood, taken in a trial of the OX40 agonist ivuxolimab. V gene TRBV10-1 combines with J gene TRBJ2-3, with TRBD2 matching 7 bases. This clonotype was sampled from an adult with an advanced solid tumor such as melanoma, head and neck, liver or kidney cancer. This CDR3 reads CASSESAGDTDTQYF. The CDR3 bases are TGCGCCAGCAGTGAGAGCGCGGGGGACACAGATACGCAGTATTTT.